The clone carrying this T cell receptor (beta chain) appeared a single time. Its specificity is unknown. Specified treatment: about 20 received Ad26.COV2.S at low or high dose, single or two shots; about 5 received placebo; per-sample allocation not given. Sample collection was performed on day 63 after the first vaccine or placebo injection. This entry comes from a study of Ad26.COV2.S vaccination and SARS-CoV-2 variants. Study-level findings and limits: Relative to placebo recipients, vaccine recipients exhibited elevated spike-specific TCR breadth. Vaccinees and placebo recipients showed similar non-spike TCR breadth.

Trimming cost V 7 bases and J 1 base, with 4 bases left between them. The CDR3 covers 11 residues. Germline V CDR1 and CDR2: SQVTM, ANQGSEA. Profiled with immunoSEQ multiplex PCR; TCRdb holds only in-frame clones, not every one. The data contain some 390,000 clones, approximately 89% of them seen just once; the ten biggest clones take up approximately 1.9%. The sequences come from peripheral blood, collected in a trial of Ad26.COV2.S vaccine versus placebo. The TCR comes from a person between 18 and 60 years old who received the Ad26.COV2.S COVID-19 vaccine or a placebo. The gene calls are TRBV29-1 and TRBJ2-2; D unclear. The CDR3 DNA follows: TGCAGCGCGCGGAACACCGGGGAGCTGTTTTTT. Amino acids: CSARNTGELFF.